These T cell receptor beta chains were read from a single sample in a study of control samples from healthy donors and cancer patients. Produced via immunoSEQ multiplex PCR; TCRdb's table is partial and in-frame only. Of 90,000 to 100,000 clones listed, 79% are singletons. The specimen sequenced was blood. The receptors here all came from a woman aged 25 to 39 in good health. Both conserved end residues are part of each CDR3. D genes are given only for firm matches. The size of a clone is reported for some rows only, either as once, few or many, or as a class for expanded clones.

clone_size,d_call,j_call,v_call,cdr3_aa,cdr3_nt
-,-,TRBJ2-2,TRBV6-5,CASRQYTGELFF,TGTGCCAGTCGACAGTACACCGGGGAGCTGTTTTTT
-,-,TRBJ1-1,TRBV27,CASSLGTAGTEAFF,TGTGCCAGCAGTCTAGGGACCGCCGGGACTGAAGCTTTCTTT
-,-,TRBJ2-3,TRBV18,CASSPQDLGAVHTDTQYF,TGTGCCAGCTCACCACAGGACCTGGGGGCGGTGCACACAGATACGCAGTATTTT
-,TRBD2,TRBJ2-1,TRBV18,CASSPLFLAGGLSSYNEQFF,TGTGCCAGCTCACCACTTTTTCTAGCGGGGGGCCTGAGCTCCTACAATGAGCAGTTCTTC
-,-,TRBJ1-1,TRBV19,CASSSGPLNTEAFF,TGTGCCAGTAGTTCGGGACCGTTGAACACTGAAGCTTTCTTT
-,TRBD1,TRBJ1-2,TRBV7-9,CASSPGQGGYTF,TGTGCCAGCAGCCCCGGACAGGGCGGCTACACCTTC
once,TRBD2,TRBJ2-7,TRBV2,CASSDGGGWGRSYEQYF,TGTGCCAGCAGTGATGGGGGGGGGTGGGGCCGCTCCTACGAGCAGTACTTC
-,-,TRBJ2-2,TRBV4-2,CASSQRSTGELFF,TGTGCCAGCAGCCAGCGATCGACCGGGGAGCTGTTTTTT
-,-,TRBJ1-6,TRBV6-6,CASSFNRGSYNSPLHF,TGTGCCAGCTCTTTCAACCGGGGCTCCTATAATTCACCCCTCCACTTT
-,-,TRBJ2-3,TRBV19,CASSIVHTADTQYF,TGTGCCAGTAGTATTGTACACACTGCAGATACGCAGTATTTT
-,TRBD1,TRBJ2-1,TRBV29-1,CSVWDRGSNEQFF,TGCAGCGTTTGGGACAGGGGATCAAATGAGCAGTTCTTC
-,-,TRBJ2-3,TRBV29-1,CSVEDGRGTDTQYF,TGCAGCGTTGAAGATGGGCGGGGAACAGATACGCAGTATTTT
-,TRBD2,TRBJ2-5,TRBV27,CASSLFRGGQETQYF,TGTGCCAGCAGTTTGTTTCGCGGGGGCCAAGAGACCCAGTACTTC
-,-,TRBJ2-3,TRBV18,CASSSPLTGYSTDTQYF,TGTGCCAGCTCGTCGCCGCTGACAGGCTATTCCACAGATACGCAGTATTTT
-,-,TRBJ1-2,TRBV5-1,CASSLDGFNYGYTF,TGCGCCAGCAGCTTGGACGGATTTAACTATGGCTACACCTTC
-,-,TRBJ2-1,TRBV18,CASSAHNEQFF,TGTGCCAGCTCAGCGCACAATGAGCAGTTCTTC
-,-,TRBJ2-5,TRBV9,CASSPTLAETQYF,TGTGCCAGCAGCCCCACACTAGCAGAGACCCAGTACTTC
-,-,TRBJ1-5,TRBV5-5,CASSLFWPGNQPQHF,TGTGCCAGCAGCTTGTTTTGGCCGGGGAATCAGCCCCAGCATTTT
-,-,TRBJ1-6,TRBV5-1,CASSFRGDNSPLHF,TGCGCCAGCAGCTTTAGGGGCGATAATTCACCCCTCCACTTT
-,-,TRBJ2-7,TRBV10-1,CASSESGPPGEQYF,TGCGCCAGCAGTGAGTCAGGGCCACCGGGCGAGCAGTACTTC
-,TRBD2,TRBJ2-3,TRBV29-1,CSVEIEGLAGDTQYF,TGCAGCGTTGAAATAGAGGGACTAGCGGGGGATACGCAGTATTTT
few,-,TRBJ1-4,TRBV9,CASSRSEKLFF,TGTGCCAGCAGTCGGAGCGAAAAACTGTTTTTT
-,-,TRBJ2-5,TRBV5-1,CASSDQETQYF,TGCGCCAGCAGCGACCAAGAGACCCAGTACTTC
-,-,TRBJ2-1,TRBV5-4,CASSLRDISSYNEQFF,TGTGCCAGCAGCCTCCGGGACATCAGCTCCTACAATGAGCAGTTCTTC
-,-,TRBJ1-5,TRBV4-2,CASSQGKGGGNQPQHF,TGTGCCAGCAGCCAGGGGAAGGGAGGGGGCAATCAGCCCCAGCATTTT
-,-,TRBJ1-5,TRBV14,CASSRGRLDGSNQPQHF,TGTGCCAGCAGCAGGGGACGCCTCGATGGTAGCAATCAGCCCCAGCATTTT
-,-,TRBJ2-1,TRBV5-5,CASSLDFHEQFF,TGTGCCAGCAGCTTGGATTTCCATGAGCAGTTCTTC
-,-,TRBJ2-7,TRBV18,CASSSRDTVSYEQYF,TGTGCCAGCTCATCCCGGGACACCGTCTCCTACGAGCAGTACTTC
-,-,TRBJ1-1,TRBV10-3,CAISESAVTEAFF,TGTGCCATCAGTGAGTCGGCCGTTACTGAAGCTTTCTTT
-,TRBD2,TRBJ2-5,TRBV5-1,CASSHQRGVGETQYF,TGCGCCAGCAGCCATCAGCGGGGAGTAGGAGAGACCCAGTACTTC
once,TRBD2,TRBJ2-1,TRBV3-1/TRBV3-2,CASSLPGLGYNEQFF,TGTGCCAGCAGCCTTCCGGGACTAGGGTACAATGAGCAGTTCTTC